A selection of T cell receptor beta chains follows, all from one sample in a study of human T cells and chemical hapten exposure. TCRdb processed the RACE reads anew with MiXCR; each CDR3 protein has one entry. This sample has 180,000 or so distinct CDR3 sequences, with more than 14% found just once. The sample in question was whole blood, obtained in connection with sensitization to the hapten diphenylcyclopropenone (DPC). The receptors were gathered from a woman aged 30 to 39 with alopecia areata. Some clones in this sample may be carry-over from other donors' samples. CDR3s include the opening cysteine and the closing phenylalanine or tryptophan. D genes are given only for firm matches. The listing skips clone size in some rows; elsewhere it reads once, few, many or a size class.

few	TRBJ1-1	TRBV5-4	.	CASSPQVAGPGRGTEAFF	TGTGCCAGCAGCCCTCAGGTGGCCGGGCCTGGCCGAGGGACTGAAGCTTTCTTT
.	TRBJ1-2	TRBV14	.	CASSRTRGDYGYTF	TGTGCCAGCAGCCGCACGAGGGGAGACTATGGCTACACCTTC
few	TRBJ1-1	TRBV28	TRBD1	CASSFPGGRNTEAFF	TGTGCCAGCAGTTTTCCAGGGGGCAGGAACACTGAAGCTTTCTTT
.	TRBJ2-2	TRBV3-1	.	CASSQDAGTNTGELFF	TGTGCCAGCAGCCAAGATGCAGGAACGAACACCGGGGAGCTGTTTTTT
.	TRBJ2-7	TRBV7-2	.	CASSFNAARYEQYF	TGTGCCAGCAGCTTTAACGCCGCGCGGTACGAGCAGTACTTC
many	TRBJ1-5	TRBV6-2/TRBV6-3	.	CASHTGYKPQHF	TGTGCCAGTCACACGGGGTACAAGCCCCAGCATTTT
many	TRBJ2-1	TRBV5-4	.	CASSLAAGDHNEQFF	TGTGCCAGCAGCTTGGCCGCAGGGGATCACAATGAGCAGTTCTTC
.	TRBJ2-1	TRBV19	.	CASSRGFSSYNEQFF	TGTGCCAGTAGTCGAGGGTTTAGCTCCTACAATGAGCAGTTCTTC
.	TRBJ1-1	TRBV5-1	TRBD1	CASSSGQGRTNTEAFF	TGCGCCAGCAGCTCCGGACAGGGGAGGACGAACACTGAAGCTTTCTTT
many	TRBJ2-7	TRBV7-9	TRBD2	CASSPGRGGGYEQYF	TGTGCCAGCAGCCCAGGGAGGGGCGGGGGCTACGAGCAGTACTTC
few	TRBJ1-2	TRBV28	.	CASRSGVLYGYTF	TGTGCCAGCAGGAGTGGGGTGCTCTATGGCTACACCTTC
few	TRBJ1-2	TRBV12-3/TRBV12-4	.	CASSSGNGVGNYGYTF	TGTGCCAGCAGCTCGGGGAACGGGGTGGGGAACTATGGCTACACCTTC
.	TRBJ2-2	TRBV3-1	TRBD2	CASSKGPSGSVQTGELFF	TGTGCCAGCAGCAAAGGTCCTAGCGGGAGTGTCCAGACCGGGGAGCTGTTTTTT
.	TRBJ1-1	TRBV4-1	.	CASSQGSGGNTEAFF	TGCGCCAGCAGCCAAGGGTCGGGGGGGAACACTGAAGCTTTCTTT
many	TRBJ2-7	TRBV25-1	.	CASSERQAPGDEQYF	TGTGCCAGCAGTGAAAGACAGGCCCCGGGGGACGAGCAGTACTTC
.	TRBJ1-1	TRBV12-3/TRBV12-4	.	CASSQQGSTEAFF	TGTGCCAGCAGTCAACAGGGCAGCACTGAAGCTTTCTTT
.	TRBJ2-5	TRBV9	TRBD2	CASSVSGGPQETQYF	TGTGCCAGCAGCGTATCGGGGGGACCGCAAGAGACCCAGTACTTC
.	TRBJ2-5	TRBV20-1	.	CSARAPLRGGQTQYF	TGCAGTGCTAGAGCCCCCCTAAGGGGGGGTCAGACCCAGTACTTC
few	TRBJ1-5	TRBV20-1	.	CSARALGPDQPQHF	TGCAGTGCTAGAGCCTTGGGGCCTGATCAGCCCCAGCATTTT
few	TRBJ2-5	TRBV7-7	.	CASSPTTGFQETQYF	TGTGCCAGCAGCCCTACGACGGGTTTCCAAGAGACCCAGTACTTC
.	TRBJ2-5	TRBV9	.	CASSVGGSVSDQYF	TGTGCCAGCAGCGTAGGCGGATCGGTGTCGGACCAGTACTTC
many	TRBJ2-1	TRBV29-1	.	CSGKGVGEQFF	TGCAGCGGGAAGGGTGTGGGTGAGCAGTTCTTC
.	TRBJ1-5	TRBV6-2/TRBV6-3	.	CASSYPGVGNQPQHF	TGTGCCAGCAGTTATCCGGGGGTGGGCAATCAGCCCCAGCATTTT
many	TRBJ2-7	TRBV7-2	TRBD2	CASSPQMGGGPQYF	TGTGCCAGCAGCCCCCAAATGGGGGGGGGACCTCAGTACTTC
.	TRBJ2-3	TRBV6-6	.	CASSFTPELSTDTQYF	TGTGCCAGCAGCTTTACCCCGGAGTTAAGCACAGATACGCAGTATTTT
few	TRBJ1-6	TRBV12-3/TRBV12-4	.	CASSPGRENSPLHF	TGTGCCAGCAGCCCGGGACGGGAAAATTCACCCCTCCACTTT
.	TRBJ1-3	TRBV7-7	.	CASRAWGGGNTIYF	TGTGCTAGCAGAGCGTGGGGCGGTGGAAACACCATATATTTT
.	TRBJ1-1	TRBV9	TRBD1	CASSAQGQAVTEAFF	TGTGCCAGCAGCGCCCAGGGACAGGCGGTCACTGAAGCTTTCTTT
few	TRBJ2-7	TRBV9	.	CASSPRPAGEQYF	TGTGCCAGCAGCCCCCGTCCGGCTGGAGAGCAGTACTTC
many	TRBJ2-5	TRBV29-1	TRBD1	CSVGAGTGEETQYF	TGCAGCGTTGGCGCCGGGACAGGTGAAGAGACCCAGTACTTC
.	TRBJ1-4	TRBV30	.	CAWSSEKLVKEKLFF	TGTGCCTGGAGTTCGGAAAAACTCGTGAAGGAAAAACTGTTTTTT
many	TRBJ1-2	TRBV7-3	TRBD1	CASSPSRDRRYGYTF	TGTGCCAGCAGCCCTAGTAGGGACAGACGATATGGCTACACCTTC
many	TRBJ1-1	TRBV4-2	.	CASSQTGVPEAFF	TGTGCCAGCAGCCAAACTGGGGTTCCTGAAGCTTTCTTT
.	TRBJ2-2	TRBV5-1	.	CASSPHSTGELFF	TGCGCCAGCAGCCCCCATTCAACCGGGGAGCTGTTTTTT
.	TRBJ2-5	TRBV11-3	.	CASSFGASSSVGTQETQYF	TGTGCCAGCAGCTTCGGGGCATCTTCCTCCGTCGGCACCCAAGAGACCCAGTACTTC
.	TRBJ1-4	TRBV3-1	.	CASSQLQGSEKLFF	TGTGCCAGCAGCCAGTTACAGGGCTCTGAAAAACTGTTTTTT
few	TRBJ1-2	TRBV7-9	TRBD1	CASSPTPGQGYGYTF	TGTGCCAGCAGCCCTACTCCGGGACAGGGCTATGGCTACACCTTC